The sample holds many counts of the clone carrying this TCR beta chain. What it binds is unknown. The DNA ends 3 residues before the CDR3 does, and the rest of the CDR3 is filled in from the germline J gene. This sample was included in a study of T cell clonality in common variable immunodeficiency. The CDR3 totals 15 residues. Trimming cost V 4 bases and J 2 bases; bases outside gene matches: 5. Germline values: CDR1 SGHRS, CDR2 YFSETQ. Findings of the study overall: Fewer deletions and N-nucleotide insertions were reportedly seen in common variable immunodeficiency TCR beta sequences.

CVID and control samples used equivalent genomic DNA input. Data came from immunoSEQ multiplex PCR; TCRdb stores just in-frame clones and leaves some out. The data show about 40,000 clones, none appearing only once, with around 1.4% held by the ten largest. The sample was peripheral blood mononuclear cells. This clonotype originated in a person aged 18 to 75 in good health. V usage is TRBV5-1 and J usage is TRBJ1-2, with 10 bases that match TRBD1. CDR3 DNA (partial): TGCGCCAGCAGCCCTGGGGACAGGGGAAACTATGGC. Encoded protein: CASSPGDRGNYG. The complete CDR3 sequence is CASSPGDRGNYGYTF.